These T cell receptor beta chains were read from a single sample in a study of blood T cell repertoires in COVID-19. Data came from immunoSEQ multiplex PCR; TCRdb stores just in-frame clones and leaves some out. The table shows roughly 670,000 clones, with 70% to 90% occurring only once. Sequenced material: peripheral blood. These receptors all come from a woman aged 18-35 years with acute or convalescent COVID-19. Both conserved end residues are part of each CDR3. The D gene is left open where the match is weak. A clone size is listed for some rows: how often the clone was seen (once, few, many), or a class if it is expanded.

j_gene: TRBJ1-1; abundance: .; d_gene: .; v_gene: TRBV29-1; CDR3nt: TGCAGCGACGTAGGAGCGAACACTGAAGCTTTCTTT; CDR3aa: CSDVGANTEAFF
j_gene: TRBJ1-5; abundance: .; d_gene: TRBD1; v_gene: TRBV19; CDR3nt: TGTGCCAGTAGTATAGAGGGGGGACAGGGGACCAATCAGCCCCAGCATTTT; CDR3aa: CASSIEGGQGTNQPQHF
j_gene: TRBJ1-1; abundance: .; d_gene: TRBD1; v_gene: TRBV4-2; CDR3nt: TGTGCCAGCAGCCAGATCGACAGGGCGAACACTGAAGCTTTCTTT; CDR3aa: CASSQIDRANTEAFF
j_gene: TRBJ1-2; abundance: .; d_gene: .; v_gene: TRBV4-3; CDR3nt: TGCGCCAGCAGCCAAGACAGGTCTTTGCTATTCCACTATGGCTACACCTTC; CDR3aa: CASSQDRSLLFHYGYTF
j_gene: TRBJ1-1; abundance: .; d_gene: .; v_gene: TRBV29-1; CDR3nt: TGCAGCGTTGTCCCCGGGTTGAGCTTATATTTAGCAGCCTTGAACACTGAAGCTTTCTTT; CDR3aa: CSVVPGLSLYLAALNTEAFF
j_gene: TRBJ1-4; abundance: .; d_gene: .; v_gene: TRBV6-1; CDR3nt: TGTGCCAGCAGTGGCCTAGCGGGTAGCGGGGGTAATGAAAAACTGTTTTTT; CDR3aa: CASSGLAGSGGNEKLFF
j_gene: TRBJ2-3; abundance: .; d_gene: .; v_gene: TRBV27; CDR3nt: TGTGCCAGCAGTTCAGGGTTCCATACGCAGTATTTT; CDR3aa: CASSSGFHTQYF
j_gene: TRBJ2-7; abundance: .; d_gene: TRBD1; v_gene: TRBV10-1; CDR3nt: TGCGCCCCTTGGGGAGCTATTGGGACAGGGGGCAACGAGCAGTACTTC; CDR3aa: CAPWGAIGTGGNEQYF
j_gene: TRBJ1-4; abundance: .; d_gene: .; v_gene: TRBV24-1; CDR3nt: TGTGCCACCAGTGATTCCGCGGGCGGGGTATTGAGTGAAAAACTGTTTTTT; CDR3aa: CATSDSAGGVLSEKLFF
j_gene: TRBJ1-5; abundance: .; d_gene: .; v_gene: TRBV27; CDR3nt: TGTGCCAGCAGTTTATCTTCTCGGCAGCCCCAGCATTTT; CDR3aa: CASSLSSRQPQHF
j_gene: TRBJ1-5; abundance: .; d_gene: .; v_gene: TRBV7-9; CDR3nt: TGTGCCAGCTCCGGGGGCAATCAGCCCCAGCATTTT; CDR3aa: CASSGGNQPQHF
j_gene: TRBJ2-3; abundance: .; d_gene: .; v_gene: TRBV2; CDR3nt: TGTGCCAGCAAGGTACAGGGTGGGTTCACAGATACGCAGTATTTT; CDR3aa: CASKVQGGFTDTQYF
j_gene: TRBJ1-6; abundance: .; d_gene: .; v_gene: TRBV6-5; CDR3nt: TGTGCCAGCAGTCCTAACAGGGATAAGGGTTCACCCCTCCACTTT; CDR3aa: CASSPNRDKGSPLHF
j_gene: TRBJ1-1; abundance: .; d_gene: .; v_gene: TRBV11-2; CDR3nt: TGTGCCAGCAGTTCAGGTCTTAACACTGAAGCTTTCTTT; CDR3aa: CASSSGLNTEAFF
j_gene: TRBJ1-2; abundance: .; d_gene: .; v_gene: TRBV2; CDR3nt: TGTGCCAGCAGTAGAGGGAAAAGCTATGGCTACACCTTC; CDR3aa: CASSRGKSYGYTF
j_gene: TRBJ1-5; abundance: .; d_gene: .; v_gene: TRBV1; CDR3nt: TGCACCAGCAGCCAAGCCCATGACTGTCTCCCCCGACAGGGCGTAGGTCAGCCCCAGCATTTT; CDR3aa: CTSSQAHDCLPRQGVGQPQHF
j_gene: TRBJ2-3; abundance: .; d_gene: TRBD2; v_gene: TRBV3-1/TRBV3-2; CDR3nt: TGTGCCAGCAGCCAAGAGCCGGCGGGGGGGCCGGTTGGGTTAGATACGCAGTATTTT; CDR3aa: CASSQEPAGGPVGLDTQYF
j_gene: TRBJ1-5; abundance: .; d_gene: .; v_gene: TRBV27; CDR3nt: TGTGCCAGCAGTTTGGGTAGCTTCGGCAATCAGCCCCAGCATTTT; CDR3aa: CASSLGSFGNQPQHF
j_gene: TRBJ2-1; abundance: .; d_gene: TRBD1; v_gene: TRBV7-2; CDR3nt: TGTGCCAGCAGCTTCGGGACAGGGGTTTACAATGAGCAGTTCTTC; CDR3aa: CASSFGTGVYNEQFF
j_gene: TRBJ1-1; abundance: .; d_gene: TRBD1; v_gene: TRBV4-1; CDR3nt: TGCGCCAGCAGACAGGGGTTGAACACTGAAGCTTTCTTT; CDR3aa: CASRQGLNTEAFF
j_gene: TRBJ1-2; abundance: .; d_gene: .; v_gene: TRBV28; CDR3nt: TGTGCCAGCAGTTTCGGTCAGGGTTCCCCGTATGGCTACACCTTC; CDR3aa: CASSFGQGSPYGYTF
j_gene: TRBJ2-7; abundance: once; d_gene: .; v_gene: TRBV5-1; CDR3nt: TGCGCCAGCAGCTTGGACTCAAGCCCTTACGAGCAGTACTTC; CDR3aa: CASSLDSSPYEQYF
j_gene: TRBJ2-3; abundance: .; d_gene: .; v_gene: TRBV18; CDR3nt: TGTGCCAGCTCACCTCAGACTAGTAAAACAGATACGCAGTATTTT; CDR3aa: CASSPQTSKTDTQYF
j_gene: TRBJ2-7; abundance: once; d_gene: TRBD2; v_gene: TRBV5-4; CDR3nt: TGTGCCAGCAGCCTGGGACTAGCGGGGGACTACGAGCAGTACTTC; CDR3aa: CASSLGLAGDYEQYF
j_gene: TRBJ2-1; abundance: .; d_gene: .; v_gene: TRBV11-2; CDR3nt: TGTGCCAGCAGCTTAGGCCGGACAGCCAACTACAATGAGCAGTTCTTC; CDR3aa: CASSLGRTANYNEQFF
j_gene: TRBJ1-2; abundance: .; d_gene: .; v_gene: TRBV9; CDR3nt: TGTGCCAGCAAGGGGGACTATGGCTACACCTTC; CDR3aa: CASKGDYGYTF
j_gene: TRBJ2-7; abundance: .; d_gene: .; v_gene: TRBV3-1/TRBV3-2; CDR3nt: TGTGCCAGCAGCCAAGAATGGAGGACCCCCTACGAGCAGTACTTC; CDR3aa: CASSQEWRTPYEQYF
j_gene: TRBJ1-2; abundance: .; d_gene: TRBD1; v_gene: TRBV2; CDR3nt: TGTGCCAGCAGGGAACCCGGGACAGGGGGTTTTGGCTACACCTTC; CDR3aa: CASREPGTGGFGYTF
j_gene: TRBJ1-2; abundance: .; d_gene: .; v_gene: TRBV28; CDR3nt: TGTGCCAGCAGTTTAGGTTTAGAATCCTTTAACTATGGCTACACCTTC; CDR3aa: CASSLGLESFNYGYTF
j_gene: TRBJ2-7; abundance: .; d_gene: .; v_gene: TRBV11-2; CDR3nt: TGTGCCAGCAGCTTAGTTACAGGGCACGCCTACGAGCAGTACTTC; CDR3aa: CASSLVTGHAYEQYF
j_gene: TRBJ1-3; abundance: .; d_gene: .; v_gene: TRBV24-1; CDR3nt: TGTGCCACCAGTGCTCACCCTAGGGTAAGGGGTGGTACTGGAAACACCATATATTTT; CDR3aa: CATSAHPRVRGGTGNTIYF
j_gene: TRBJ1-3; abundance: .; d_gene: .; v_gene: TRBV3-1/TRBV3-2; CDR3nt: TGTGCCAGCAGCTCTCCAGTGGGAGGGGGTAGACTCTCTGGAAACACCATATATTTT; CDR3aa: CASSSPVGGGRLSGNTIYF
j_gene: TRBJ1-3; abundance: .; d_gene: .; v_gene: TRBV4-1; CDR3nt: TGCGCCAGCTCCGTCTCTGGAAACACCATATATTTT; CDR3aa: CASSVSGNTIYF
j_gene: TRBJ2-2; abundance: .; d_gene: .; v_gene: TRBV19; CDR3nt: TGTGCCAGTAAACCCGGGGCCACGAGGGGGACCGGGGAGCTGTTTTTT; CDR3aa: CASKPGATRGTGELFF
j_gene: TRBJ1-1; abundance: .; d_gene: TRBD1; v_gene: TRBV6-5; CDR3nt: TGTGCCAGCCCGGGACAGGGTAACACTGAAGCTTTCTTT; CDR3aa: CASPGQGNTEAFF
j_gene: TRBJ2-1; abundance: .; d_gene: TRBD2; v_gene: TRBV19; CDR3nt: TGTGCCAGTACTAGAACTGGGACTAGCGGCTACAATGAGCAGTTCTTC; CDR3aa: CASTRTGTSGYNEQFF
j_gene: TRBJ1-5; abundance: .; d_gene: TRBD1; v_gene: TRBV15; CDR3nt: TGTGCCACCAGCATGGGACAGGGGTCCCATCAGCCCCAGCATTTT; CDR3aa: CATSMGQGSHQPQHF
j_gene: TRBJ1-5; abundance: few; d_gene: .; v_gene: TRBV5-4; CDR3nt: TGTGCCAGCAGCTTAGGGGTCCAGGGTCAGCCCCAGCATTTT; CDR3aa: CASSLGVQGQPQHF
j_gene: TRBJ1-4; abundance: .; d_gene: TRBD1; v_gene: TRBV2; CDR3nt: TGTGCCAGCAGTGATCTGGGACAGCCGAATGAAAAACTGTTTTTT; CDR3aa: CASSDLGQPNEKLFF
j_gene: TRBJ2-1; abundance: .; d_gene: TRBD2; v_gene: TRBV6-5; CDR3nt: TGTGCGACCAGCGGGGGGTCTGATGAGCAGTTCTTC; CDR3aa: CATSGGSDEQFF
j_gene: TRBJ1-3; abundance: .; d_gene: .; v_gene: TRBV29-1; CDR3nt: TGCAGCGTACTTCCGGGACACGATTCTGGAAACACCATATATTTT; CDR3aa: CSVLPGHDSGNTIYF
j_gene: TRBJ1-1; abundance: .; d_gene: .; v_gene: TRBV7-3; CDR3nt: TGTGCCAGCAGCTTATCCCCAGGGAACACTGAAGCTTTCTTT; CDR3aa: CASSLSPGNTEAFF
j_gene: TRBJ2-3; abundance: once; d_gene: TRBD1; v_gene: TRBV27; CDR3nt: TGTGCCAGCAGTTTATCTGGGACAGGCACAGATACGCAGTATTTT; CDR3aa: CASSLSGTGTDTQYF
j_gene: TRBJ1-2; abundance: .; d_gene: TRBD1; v_gene: TRBV19; CDR3nt: TGTGCCAGTAGTACACCGACAGGGAGCTCCGAGAGTAACTATGGCTACACCTTC; CDR3aa: CASSTPTGSSESNYGYTF
j_gene: TRBJ1-2; abundance: .; d_gene: TRBD1; v_gene: TRBV4-3; CDR3nt: TGCGCCAGCAGCCAGGGGACAGGGGGCAGTGGCTACACCTTC; CDR3aa: CASSQGTGGSGYTF
j_gene: TRBJ2-7; abundance: .; d_gene: TRBD2; v_gene: TRBV4-2; CDR3nt: TGTGCCAGCAGCCAAGATTTCCGGCGGGGGGGCTACGAGCAGTACTTC; CDR3aa: CASSQDFRRGGYEQYF
j_gene: TRBJ1-1; abundance: .; d_gene: .; v_gene: TRBV6-4; CDR3nt: TGTGCCAGCAGTGGGCAGGGGTTCACTGAAGCTTTCTTT; CDR3aa: CASSGQGFTEAFF
j_gene: TRBJ1-2; abundance: once; d_gene: .; v_gene: TRBV5-1; CDR3nt: TGCGCCAGCAGCTTGGGGCTTGGCTACACCTTC; CDR3aa: CASSLGLGYTF
j_gene: TRBJ2-7; abundance: .; d_gene: .; v_gene: TRBV27; CDR3nt: TGTGCCAGCAGTTTAGTCGGACAGGGACTATACGAGCAGTACTTC; CDR3aa: CASSLVGQGLYEQYF
j_gene: TRBJ1-6; abundance: .; d_gene: TRBD1; v_gene: TRBV11-2; CDR3nt: TGTGCCAGCAGCTACTCCGGGACAGAGAATTCACCCCTCCACTTT; CDR3aa: CASSYSGTENSPLHF
j_gene: TRBJ1-4; abundance: few; d_gene: .; v_gene: TRBV29-1; CDR3nt: TGCAGCGTTGAATTGCGGGAAAAACTGTTTTTT; CDR3aa: CSVELREKLFF
j_gene: TRBJ2-5; abundance: .; d_gene: .; v_gene: TRBV9; CDR3nt: TGTGCCAGCAGCGTAGGATGGTCGGTGGAGGAGACCCAGTACTTC; CDR3aa: CASSVGWSVEETQYF